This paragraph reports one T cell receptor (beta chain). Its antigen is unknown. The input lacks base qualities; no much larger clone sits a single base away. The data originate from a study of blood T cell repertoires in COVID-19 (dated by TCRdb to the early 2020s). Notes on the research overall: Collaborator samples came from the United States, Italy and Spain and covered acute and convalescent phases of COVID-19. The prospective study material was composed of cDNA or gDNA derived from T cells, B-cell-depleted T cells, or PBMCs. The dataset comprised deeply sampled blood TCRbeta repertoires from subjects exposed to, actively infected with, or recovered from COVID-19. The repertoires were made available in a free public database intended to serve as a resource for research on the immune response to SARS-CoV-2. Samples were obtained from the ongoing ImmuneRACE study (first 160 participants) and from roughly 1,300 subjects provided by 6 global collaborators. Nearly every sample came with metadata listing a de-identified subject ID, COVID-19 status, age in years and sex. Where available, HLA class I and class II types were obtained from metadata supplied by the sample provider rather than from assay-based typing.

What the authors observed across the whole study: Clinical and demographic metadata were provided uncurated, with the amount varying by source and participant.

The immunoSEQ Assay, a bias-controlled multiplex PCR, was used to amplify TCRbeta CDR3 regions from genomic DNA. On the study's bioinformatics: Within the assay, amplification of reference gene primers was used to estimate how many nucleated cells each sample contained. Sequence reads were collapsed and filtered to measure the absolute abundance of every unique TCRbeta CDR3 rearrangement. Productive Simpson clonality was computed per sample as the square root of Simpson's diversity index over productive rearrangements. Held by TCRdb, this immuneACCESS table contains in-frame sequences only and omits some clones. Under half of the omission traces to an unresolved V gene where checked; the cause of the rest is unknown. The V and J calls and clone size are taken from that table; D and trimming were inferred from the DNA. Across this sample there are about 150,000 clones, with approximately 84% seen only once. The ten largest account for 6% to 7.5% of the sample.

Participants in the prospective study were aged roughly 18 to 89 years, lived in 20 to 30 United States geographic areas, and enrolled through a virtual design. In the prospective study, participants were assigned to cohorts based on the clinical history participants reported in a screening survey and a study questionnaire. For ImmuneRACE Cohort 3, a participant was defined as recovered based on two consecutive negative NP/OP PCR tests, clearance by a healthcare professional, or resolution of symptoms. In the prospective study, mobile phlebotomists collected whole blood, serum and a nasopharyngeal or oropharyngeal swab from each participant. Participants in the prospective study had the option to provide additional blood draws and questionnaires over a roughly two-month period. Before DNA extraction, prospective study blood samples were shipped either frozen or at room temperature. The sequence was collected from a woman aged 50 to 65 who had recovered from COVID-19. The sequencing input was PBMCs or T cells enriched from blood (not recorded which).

The CDR3 sequence is CASGGESGANVLTF. The DNA reads TGCGCCTCTGGTGGGGAGTCTGGGGCCAACGTCCTGACTTTC. Rearrangement joined TRBV10-2 to TRBJ2-6; matching of 5 bases hints at TRBD2 as the D gene. V is cut by 11 bases and J by 1 base, and the space between the germline ends is 12 bases. Taken from cysteine to phenylalanine, the CDR3 has 14 residues. The sequence is cut down to CDR3 DNA, 42 bases in frame from base 1. For CDR1 and CDR2, the germline V gene lists WSHSY and SAAADI.